The table lists the clone carrying this T cell receptor (beta chain) with a count of one. What it recognizes is unknown. The data were taken from a study of OX40 agonist ivuxolimab in advanced cancers. The CDR3 totals 12 residues. Per the germline V gene, CDR1 is SGHAT and CDR2 is FQNNGV. The V end was cut by 4 bases, the J end by 3 bases, with 7 bases between. Study-level results: Relative to CD4+, CD8+ T cells held more expanded clones on average.

The data were produced by immunoSEQ multiplex PCR, yet TCRdb's version contains in-frame clones alone and is incomplete. The sample lists about 82,000 clones, around 93% occurring once. The clonotype was recovered from an adult with an advanced solid tumor such as melanoma, head and neck, liver or kidney cancer. The V and J genes are TRBV11-2 and TRBJ2-7; a possible D gene is TRBD2 (5 bases). Sequenced here: CD4+ or CD8+ T cells sorted from blood, sampled in a trial of the OX40 agonist ivuxolimab. CDR3 nucleotide sequence: TGTGCCAGCAGCTCCGGGGTCTACGAGCAGTACTTC. This gives the protein CASSSGVYEQYF.